This TCR beta chain originates from a study of shared clonotypes between healthy human individuals. Repertoires were generated with immunoSEQ multiplex PCR, while TCRdb's copy carries only in-frame clones and drops some. The data contain roughly 2,000,000 clones, about 94% of them singletons. Germline CDR1 and CDR2: SGDLS and YYNGEE. The length of the CDR3 is 14 residues. Trimming shortened V by 0 bases and J by 9 bases, and 13 bases separated the two germline ends. CD8 cells regarded as naive lacked CD45RO, were positively chosen for CCR7, and omitted terminally differentiated effector memory CD45RA+ cells. About this clone itself: Its antigen is currently unknown.

Whole-study findings and limits: Estimated richness was generally greater in naive than memory subsets. With a handful of donors compared, 4.5% to 6.5% of naive CD4 clonotypes were shared.

The TCR sequence derives from a man in his late teens or twenties in good health. Some clones in this sample may be carry-over from other donors' samples. The gene calls are TRBV9 and TRBJ1-5; tentative D call: TRBD1 (5 bases). Specimen: naive CD8+ T cells from PBMCs. CDR3 sequence reads: CASSVGGGDPPQHF. The CDR3 DNA follows: TGTGCCAGCAGCGTAGGAGGCGGGGACCCGCCCCAGCATTTT.